This T cell receptor beta chain came from a study of blood T cell repertoires in COVID-19. This CDR3 has 16 amino acids. V lost 5 bases and J lost 1; bases outside the gene matches: 6. The germline V gene has CDR1 SGHAT and CDR2 FQDESV (reference sequence). Libraries were prepared by immunoSEQ multiplex PCR; TCRdb keeps only in-frame clonotypes and omits some of them. Of approximately 82,000 clones listed, approximately 90% are singletons. This receptor was obtained from a woman in her fifties or sixties with acute COVID-19. The chain couples TRBV11-1 to TRBJ2-5, with 11 bases aligning to TRBD1. Sequenced: PBMCs or T cells enriched from blood (not recorded which). CDR3 sequence reads: CASSRAGQGVQETQYF. The DNA for the CDR3 is TGTGCCAGCAGCCGCGCGGGACAGGGGGTCCAAGAGACCCAGTACTTC.